This entry lists 2 T cell receptor beta chains sequenced from one sample in a study of blood T cell repertoires in COVID-19. Some clones are missing from TCRdb's copy, which holds only in-frame ones; the method was immunoSEQ multiplex PCR. The table lists approximately 120,000 clones, about 79% of them singletons. The sequenced sample was peripheral blood. Receptors were obtained from an elderly woman with active or convalescent COVID-19.

The V call is TRBV7-2, the J call TRBJ2-7; TRBD2 is a possible D gene (7 bases). Germline-derived CDR1 and CDR2 are SGHTA and FQGNSA. The CDR3 has 13 amino acids. The V end lost 6 bases, the J end lost 4 bases, and 13 bases lay between the germline ends. Here the CDR3 DNA reads TGTGCCAGCAGGGGGGCTAGCGGATACGAGCAGTACTTC. Its translation: CASRGASGYEQYF.

V usage is TRBV5-1 and J usage is TRBJ1-2, with 8 bases fitting TRBD1. This CDR3 has 14 amino acids. The V and J ends lost 2 bases and 5 bases, in that order; junction bases with no gene match: 5. CDR1 SGHRS and CDR2 YFSETQ come from the germline V gene. The CDR3 DNA sequence: TGCGCCAGCAGCTTCGACAGGGGTCTGTATGGCTACACCTTC. Protein product: CASSFDRGLYGYTF.